The source of this T cell receptor beta chain is a study of blood T cell repertoires in COVID-19. Cohorts were determined from participant-reported clinical history. The study recruited exposed participants who had met a COVID-19 case within 2 weeks before entry. The V gene end was trimmed by 8 bases and the J gene end by 0 bases; junction bases not matched to a gene: 6. Germline loops: CDR1 KGHDR, CDR2 SFDVKD. The CDR3 covers 15 residues. Produced via immunoSEQ multiplex PCR; TCRdb's table is partial and in-frame only. The sample shows about 140,000 clones, around 80% of them seen only once. The receptor comes from a young woman who had been exposed to COVID-19. What was sequenced was PBMCs or T cells enriched from blood (not recorded which). The rearrangement joins TRBV24-1 to TRBJ2-4, with TRBD1 matching 7 bases. CDR3 in amino acids: CATKGDSLAKNIQYF. Written as DNA, the CDR3 is TGTGCCACCAAGGGGGACAGCCTAGCCAAAAACATTCAGTACTTC.